This T cell receptor (beta chain) was retrieved from a study of synovial regulatory T cells in juvenile arthritis. Study-wide points: Across patients, iaTreg TCR repertoires were mostly private, partly shared with synovial Teff and blood CPL.

Approximately 11-patient cohort: about 11 active juvenile idiopathic arthritis patients, 3 polyarticular, 8 oligoarticular. TCRdb keeps only in-frame clones here, not all; method: immunoSEQ multiplex PCR. The listing records 7,000 to 8,000 clones. As for this clone: Antigen: not known.

The receptor's source is a donor between 2 and 29 years old with juvenile idiopathic arthritis. Specimen: Treg cells from blood. Subset in this sample: remaining (HLA-DR-negative) circulating blood Treg cells.

CDR3 sequence reads: CASSLYSGNTIYF. The chain couples TRBV28 to TRBJ1-3. This CDR3 contains 13 residues. DNA was not recorded. The germline gives CDR1 MDHEN, CDR2 SYDVKM.